A single sample gave rise to the 6 T cell receptor beta chains below, sequenced in a study of CD8 T cells in Susac syndrome (dated by TCRdb to between 2018 and 2021). The library was made by the immunoSEQ multiplex PCR assay. RNA was extracted using the RNeasy kit, and about 0.45 to 1 ug of the RNA was reverse transcribed with random hexamers. TCRdb's own reprocessing of the public reads used fastp at Q25 and MiXCR and kept productive beta chains. Identical CDR3 protein sequences are pooled into one entry, listed with their most common genes and DNA. The sample includes tens of thousands of distinct CDR3 sequences, with approximately 94% observed a single time. The ten largest account for roughly 0.58% of the sample. The sequencing input was CD8+ T cells from PBMCs. Source of these receptors: a human donor in good health.

The chain combines TRBV2 with TRBJ2-7, with D perhaps TRBD1 or TRBD2 (6 bases each). Germline V gene data show CDR1 as SNHLY and CDR2 as FYNNEI. The CDR3 is made up of 15 amino acids. V lost 7 bases, J lost 0 bases, and 16 bases lay in between. The CDR3 loop reads CASTSTRGLSYEQYF. CDR3 bases: TGTGCCAGCACCTCGACCAGGGGACTCTCCTACGAGCAGTACTTC.

This rearrangement joins TRBV7-8 to TRBJ2-3; 9 bases map to TRBD1. This CDR3 spans 18 amino acids. CDR1 SGHVS and CDR2 FQNEAQ come from the germline V gene. V lost 2 bases to trimming and J lost 1 base; unmatched junction nucleotides: 10. DNA of the CDR3: TGTGCCAGCAGCTTATCCACTAACCGGGACAGGGGCACAGATACGCAGTATTTT. The encoded protein is CASSLSTNRDRGTDTQYF. Using reference TRBV7-8 and TRBJ2-3 for the parts outside the CDR3, the full variable domain is GAGVSQSPRYKVAKRGQDVALRCDPISGHVSLFWYQQALGQGPEFLTYFQNEAQLDKSGLPSDRFFAERPEGSVSTLKIQRTQQEDSAVYLCASSLSTNRDRGTDTQYFGPGTRLTVL.

The chain combines TRBV18 with TRBJ1-1; D possibly corresponds to TRBD1 (5 bases). Germline V gene sequence: CDR1 KGHSH, CDR2 LQKENI. The V end lost 2 bases, the J end lost 0 bases, and 16 bases lay between the germline ends. The CDR3 is 17 residues long. The CDR3, as DNA: TGTGCCAGCTCACCAGGGACTCTCCGAACCATGAACACTGAAGCTTTCTTT. Translating it yields CASSPGTLRTMNTEAFF.

The chain has TRBV27 and TRBJ2-7, with unresolved D. The V end lost 2 bases, the J end lost 6 bases, and 11 bases lay between the germline ends. CDR3 length: 13 amino acids. Germline V lookup: CDR1 MNHEY, CDR2 SMNVEV (reference sequence). The CDR3 protein is CASSLEGKLEQYF. The CDR3 region has the DNA TGTGCCAGCAGTTTAGAAGGGAAACTCGAGCAGTACTTC.

The rearrangement joins TRBV29-1 to TRBJ1-2; TRBD1 might be the D (6 bases). Per the germline V gene, CDR1 is SQVTM and CDR2 is ANQGSEA. CDR3 length: 11 residues. V lost 6 bases, J lost 8 bases, and 13 bases lay in between. For the CDR3, the DNA is TGCAGCGTCCCAGGGGCACAGGGCTACACCTTC. It encodes CSVPGAQGYTF.

V and J are TRBV19 and TRBJ2-3; 11 positions agree with TRBD2. J lost 4 bases, V lost 10 bases, and 7 bases had no gene match. The CDR3 is made up of 14 amino acids. Looked up from germline, CDR1 is LNHDA and CDR2 is SQIVND (reference sequence). The CDR3 DNA reads as TGTGCCACCCGAACTAGCGGGAGATCAGATACGCAGTATTTT. Residues: CATRTSGRSDTQYF. Based on the CDR3 plus reference TRBV19 and TRBJ2-3, the full variable domain is DGGITQSPKYLFRKEGQNVTLSCEQNLNHDAMYWYRQDPGQGLRLIYYSQIVNDFQKGDIAEGYSVSREKKESFPLTVTSAQKNPTAFYLCATRTSGRSDTQYFGPGTRLTVL.